Presented here are 30 T cell receptor beta chains from one specimen sequenced in a study of T cells in Graves' hyperthyroidism and ophthalmopathy. RNA transcripts served as the template for amplifying TCR beta CDR3 regions. In the first-round RT-PCR of the TCR CDR3, the HTBI primer set was used. TCRdb reanalysed the multiplex PCR reads using MiXCR and keeps one entry per CDR3 protein. The sample consists of some 600,000 distinct CDR3 sequences, approximately 15% of them appearing once. Sequenced: blood. Receptors were obtained from a woman between 25 and 40 years old with Graves' hyperthyroidism that later progressed to Graves' ophthalmopathy.

This chain joins TRBV2 and TRBJ1-5; D is ambiguous. This CDR3 comprises 13 residues. The V end lost 0 bases, the J end lost 7 bases, and 7 bases lay between the germline ends. CDR1 SNHLY and CDR2 FYNNEI come from the germline V gene. CDR3 amino acids: CASSEAESQPQHF. The CDR3 DNA reads as TGTGCCAGCAGTGAAGCCGAAAGCCAGCCCCAGCATTTT.

This clonotype was recorded many times. The chain employs TRBV28 and TRBJ1-2; D may be TRBD1 (5 bases). Germline CDR1 reads MDHEN; CDR2 reads SYDVKM. The CDR3 spans 17 residues. The V and J ends lost 5 bases and 2 bases respectively, with 21 bases between them. CDR3 sequence reads: CASSLDQGPTENYGYTF. The DNA for the CDR3 is TGTGCCAGCAGTCTCGATCAAGGGCCGACAGAGAACTATGGCTACACCTTC.

This clonotype has just a few counts. The chain is built from TRBV12-3 or TRBV12-4 and TRBJ2-1; unclear D gene. The CDR3 is 12 residues long. The ends were cut back, 6 bases at V and 8 bases at J, with 11 bases in the middle. CDR3: CASSYARDEQFF. CDR3 sequence (DNA): TGTGCCAGCAGCTACGCTCGGGATGAGCAGTTCTTC.

This clonotype appeared many times. The chain has TRBV3-1 and TRBJ1-4; D is ambiguous. V was clipped by 0 bases and J by 0 bases, with 5 bases between them. This CDR3 has 15 residues. Germline-derived CDR1 and CDR2 are LGHDT and YNNKEL (reference sequence). This CDR3 is CASSQDVPTNEKLFF. The DNA of the CDR3 is TGTGCCAGCAGCCAAGATGTCCCAACTAATGAAAAACTGTTTTTT.

This clonotype was recorded a few times. CDR3 amino acids: CSASRRVGFKSEAFF. The CDR3 DNA is TGCAGTGCTAGTCGCCGGGTGGGTTTTAAGAGTGAAGCTTTCTTT. The J gene is TRBJ1-1, the V gene TRBV20-1; no clear D gene. This CDR3 contains 15 residues. With 3 bases removed from V and 7 bases from J, the gap between germline ends came to 21 bases. The germline V gene has CDR1 DFQATT and CDR2 SNEGSKA (reference sequence).

For the CDR3, the DNA is TGTGCCAGCAGCCCCCTACGAGGGAGGGACCCCTACGAGCAGTACTTC. It translates to CASSPLRGRDPYEQYF. J is TRBJ2-7 and V is TRBV5-6; 7 positions agree with TRBD2. Trimming took 4 bases from V and 2 from J; bases not matched to a gene: 12. The CDR3 extends over 16 amino acids. Per the germline V gene, CDR1 is SGHDT and CDR2 is YYEEEE.

This clonotype was detected ten times or more. This chain uses TRBV19 with TRBJ2-1, with D possibly TRBD2 on 5 matching bases. Germline CDR1 LNHDA, CDR2 SQIVND (reference sequence). The V end was cut by 5 bases, the J end by 7 bases, with 21 bases between. The length of the CDR3 is 16 residues. This chain's CDR3 is CASSDYGNLPANEQFF. Here the CDR3 DNA reads TGTGCCAGTAGTGATTACGGGAACCTACCGGCAAATGAGCAGTTCTTC.

This rearrangement joins TRBV4-2 to TRBJ2-7, with 7 bases aligning to TRBD1. The CDR3 is made up of 15 amino acids. Germline loops: CDR1 LGHNA, CDR2 YNFKEQ. J was trimmed by 2 bases and V by 5 bases; bases with no gene match: 9. Here the CDR3 reads CASSYGQVAPYEQYF. The CDR3 region has the DNA TGTGCCAGCAGCTATGGACAGGTTGCCCCCTACGAGCAGTACTTC.

This clonotype was detected only a few times. This chain connects TRBV7-9 to TRBJ2-7; TRBD2 matches at 11 bases. The trim removed 6 bases at V and 3 bases at J, leaving 7 bases unmatched. This CDR3 spans 15 amino acids. CDR1 and CDR2 from the germline V gene are SEHNR and FQNEAQ (reference sequence). This chain's CDR3 is CASRQTGTSGYEQYF. The CDR3, as DNA: TGTGCCAGCAGACAAACCGGGACTAGCGGCTACGAGCAGTACTTC.

This clonotype was seen repeatedly, ten times or more. V and J are TRBV10-2 and TRBJ2-5, with D possibly being TRBD1 or TRBD2 (5 bases each). CDR1 and CDR2 from the germline V gene are WSHSY and SAAADI. Trimming left V 4 bases short and J 5 bases short, with 11 bases between. The CDR3 extends over 13 amino acids. The CDR3 region is CASSVSEGETQYF. The CDR3 DNA reads as TGCGCCAGCAGTGTCAGTGAGGGGGAGACCCAGTACTTC.

Ten or more counts support this clonotype. The chain is built from TRBV5-1 and TRBJ2-3; possibly TRBD2 for D (5 bases). There are 15 residues in the CDR3. Germline CDR1 is SGHRS and CDR2 is YFSETQ. Between the trimmed V and J ends, which lost 1 base and 1 base, there was a span of 10 bases. This chain's CDR3 is CASSLIFGGTDTQYF. The DNA of the CDR3 is TGCGCCAGCAGCTTGATCTTCGGGGGCACAGATACGCAGTATTTT. Supplemented by reference TRBV5-1 and TRBJ2-3, the full variable domain reads KAGVTQTPRYLIKTRGQQVTLSCSPISGHRSVSWYQQTPGQGLQFLFEYFSETQRNKGNFPGRFSGRQFSNSRSEMNVSTLELGDSALYLCASSLIFGGTDTQYFGPGTRLTVL.

As regards this clonotype: This clone may be a read error of a much larger clone one base away. This sequence joins TRBV11-2 and TRBJ2-1; 8 bases fit TRBD2. There are 15 residues in the CDR3. The germline CDR1 and CDR2 sequences are SGHAT and FQNNGV. The CDR3, as DNA: TGTGCCAGCAGCTTCGCCGGGAGGGGATACAATGAGCAGCTCTTC. It translates to CASSFAGRGYNEQLF.

This clonotype occurred many times. The chain links TRBV5-1 to TRBJ1-1; D gene uncertain. V lost 0 bases to trimming and J lost 0 bases, with 6 bases between them. Germline loops: CDR1 SGHRS, CDR2 YFSETQ. The CDR3 spans 14 residues. Here the CDR3 DNA reads TGCGCCAGCAGCTTGGATTCAGTGAACACTGAAGCTTTCTTT. Its translation: CASSLDSVNTEAFF. The entire variable domain, with the rest obtained from reference TRBV5-1 and TRBJ1-1, is as follows: KAGVTQTPRYLIKTRGQQVTLSCSPISGHRSVSWYQQTPGQGLQFLFEYFSETQRNKGNFPGRFSGRQFSNSRSEMNVSTLELGDSALYLCASSLDSVNTEAFFGQGTRLTVV.

This clonotype was seen ten or more times. V usage is TRBV2 and J usage is TRBJ2-3, with TRBD1 matching 7 bases. The CDR3 runs 15 residues. Germline trimming cut 6 bases from V and 2 bases from J; bases unmatched to any gene: 8. CDR1 is SNHLY, CDR2 FYNNEI, per germline. The CDR3 loop reads CASRIGDSHTDTQYF. DNA of the CDR3: TGTGCCAGCAGAATAGGGGACAGCCACACAGATACGCAGTATTTT.

There are many counts of this clonotype. CDR3: CASLAGASDTQYF. The CDR3, as DNA: TGTGCCAGCCTAGCGGGAGCATCAGATACGCAGTATTTT. This sequence joins TRBV12-3 or TRBV12-4 and TRBJ2-3, with 10 bases identical to TRBD2. V lost 8 bases, J lost 4 bases, and 3 bases stayed unmatched. The CDR3 is made up of 13 amino acids.

Ten or more counts support this clonotype. The chain recombines TRBV2 with TRBJ2-4; D is unclear. The CDR3 runs to 14 residues. V was shortened by 4 bases and J by 7 bases, with 14 bases between the two germline ends. Germline V CDR1 and CDR2: SNHLY, FYNNEI. The CDR3 bases are TGTGCCAGCAGTGTCGGCGCTCCTGGCAACATTCAGTACTTC. Encoded protein: CASSVGAPGNIQYF.

About this clonotype: A much larger clone is a single base away; this may be a read error. The J gene is TRBJ2-5, the V gene TRBV18; tentative D call: TRBD2 (5 bases). Germline V gene sequence: CDR1 KGHSH, CDR2 LQKENI. V lost 0 bases to trimming and J lost 4 bases, with 12 bases between them. The CDR3 covers 15 residues. DNA for the CDR3: TGTGCCAGCTCACCACCTGGGGAGTCCCTAGAGACCCAGTACTTC. It encodes CASSPPGESLETQYF.

The V call is TRBV20-1, the J call TRBJ1-6; the D is unclear. V was clipped by 0 bases and J by 2 bases, with 11 bases between them. In germline, CDR1 is DFQATT, CDR2 SNEGSKA (reference sequence). The CDR3 totals 16 residues. CDR3 sequence: CSARDPAVAYNSPLHF. CDR3 in DNA: TGCAGTGCTAGAGATCCCGCGGTGGCCTATAATTCACCCCTCCACTTT.

The table lists this clonotype with many counts. The V and J genes are TRBV27 and TRBJ1-6; D gene unclear. The CDR3 has 14 residues. Germline V gene sequence: CDR1 MNHEY, CDR2 SMNVEV (reference sequence). V lost 0 bases, J lost 9 bases, and 9 bases lay in between. CDR3: CASSLSAFGSPLHF. In nucleotides, the CDR3 is TGTGCCAGCAGTTTATCCGCCTTCGGTTCACCCCTCCACTTT.

The chain combines TRBV6-2 or TRBV6-3 with TRBJ1-4, with 7 bases identical to TRBD1. Trimming removed 6 bases from V and 5 bases from J; junction bases left unmatched: 6. Germline V gives CDR1 MNHEY, CDR2 SVGEGT. The CDR3 consists of 14 residues. CDR3 sequence (DNA): TGTGCCAGCAGGAGGGGACAGTGGAATGAAAAACTGTTTTTT. Translating it yields CASRRGQWNEKLFF.

This clonotype was counted ten times or more. The genes are TRBV27 and TRBJ1-2; D ambiguous. CDR1 is MNHEY, CDR2 SMNVEV, per germline (reference sequence). The CDR3 loop spans 14 amino acids. V was trimmed by 2 bases and J by 3 bases, leaving 10 bases between them. The CDR3 DNA follows: TGTGCCAGCAGTTTACTGTCGGGTGACTATGGCTACACCTTC. Protein sequence: CASSLLSGDYGYTF.

This sequence joins TRBV7-9 and TRBJ2-3, with a tentative D call TRBD2 (5 bases). Germline-derived CDR1 and CDR2 are SEHNR and FQNEAQ (reference sequence). Trimming stripped 1 base from V and 0 bases from J, with 17 bases between. The CDR3 is 18 amino acids. CDR3 residues: CASSLVLEGIRSTDTQYF. CDR3 nucleotides: TGTGCCAGCAGCTTAGTCCTTGAGGGTATTCGTAGCACAGATACGCAGTATTTT.

This clonotype has a count of ten or more. This rearrangement joins TRBV28 to TRBJ1-5, with D tentatively TRBD1 (5 bases). Germline V CDR1 and CDR2: MDHEN, SYDVKM. V lost 3 bases and J lost 2, with 17 bases in between. This CDR3 region has 17 residues. The CDR3 sequence: CASSFSQGSWRNQPQHF. DNA for the CDR3: TGTGCCAGCAGTTTCAGTCAGGGAAGTTGGCGCAATCAGCCCCAGCATTTT.

This clonotype came up many times. The rearrangement links TRBV28 to TRBJ2-3; D gene unclear. With 2 bases removed from V and 1 base from J, the gap between germline ends came to 13 bases. The CDR3 runs to 16 residues. The germline CDR1 and CDR2 sequences are MDHEN and SYDVKM. CDR3 bases: TGTGCCAGCAGTTTAGAATCAGGTCCCCGCACAGATACGCAGTATTTT. Encoded protein: CASSLESGPRTDTQYF.

This clonotype was observed at least ten times. The chain employs TRBV19 and TRBJ2-3; the D gene is possibly TRBD2 (5 bases). Germline lookup yields CDR1 LNHDA and CDR2 SQIVND (reference sequence). CDR3 size: 15 residues. Trimming cost V 1 base and J 3 bases, with 11 bases left between them. The CDR3 spells CASSIGPTGTDTQYF. The CDR3 coding sequence is TGTGCCAGTAGTATAGGGCCCACGGGGACAGATACGCAGTATTTT.

This clonotype was found many times. The CDR3 DNA reads TGTGCCATCATGGACGGGACAGGCTCCTACAATGAGCAGTTCTTC. As protein: CAIMDGTGSYNEQFF. This rearrangement joins TRBV10-3 to TRBJ2-1, with 8 bases aligning to TRBD1. Germline values: CDR1 ENHRY, CDR2 SYGVKD. Trimming removed 7 bases from V and 0 bases from J; junction bases left unmatched: 5. The CDR3 loop spans 15 amino acids.

Only one count was recorded for this clonotype. The chain recombines TRBV7-6 with TRBJ2-2; D possibly matches TRBD1 or TRBD2 (5 bases each). CDR3 length equals 18 residues. The V gene's germline CDR1 is SGHVS and CDR2 FNYEAQ. Between the trimmed V and J ends, which lost 4 bases and 0 bases, there was a span of 18 bases. CDR3 amino acids: CASSSPVVGGSNTGELFF. Here the CDR3 DNA reads TGTGCCAGCAGCTCCCCAGTAGTTGGGGGTTCGAACACCGGGGAGCTGTTTTTT.

Comments on this clonotype: A much larger clone is a single base away; this may be a read error. V and J are TRBV11-3 and TRBJ1-1; D is perhaps TRBD1 (5 bases). The CDR3 spans 15 residues. Germline assignment: CDR1 SGHNT and CDR2 YENEEA. CDR3 sequence reads: CASSFLLRGDTKAFF. The CDR3 DNA reads TGTGCCAGCAGCTTCTTACTTAGGGGCGACACTAAAGCTTTCTTT.

This clonotype was seen at least ten times. The chain is built from TRBV4-1 and TRBJ1-1; D perhaps matches TRBD1 (6 bases). Germline loops: CDR1 MGHRA, CDR2 YSYEKL. The CDR3 has 15 residues. The V end was cut by 8 bases, the J end by 0 bases, with 16 bases between. DNA for the CDR3: TGCGCCAGCCGAAAGGGGGGAGCGTTGAACACTGAAGCTTTCTTT. This gives the protein CASRKGGALNTEAFF.

On this clonotype itself: A much larger clone lies a single base off, so this may be a read error. CDR3 amino acids: CASGLAAYEQYF. The CDR3 nucleotides read TGTGCTAGTGGTTTAGCAGCGTATGAGCAGTACTTC. J is TRBJ2-7 and V is TRBV12-5; no firm D call. This CDR3 comprises 12 residues. The germline CDR1 and CDR2 sequences are LGHNT and FRNRAP. Trimming stripped 3 bases from V and 7 bases from J, with 10 bases between.